This paragraph reports one T cell receptor beta chain. Profiling relied on immunoSEQ multiplex PCR, and the TCRdb table lists in-frame clones only, not all of them. The table records some 320,000 clones, about 82% of them present only once. In germline, CDR1 is SGHNT, CDR2 YENEEA. This CDR3 region has 15 residues. The germline V and J ends were trimmed by 5 bases and 5 bases, with 16 bases remaining between them. These data originate in a study of Ad26.COV2.S vaccination and SARS-CoV-2 variants. In the study overall: Vaccine-arm donor from the placebo-controlled COV1001 Ad26.COV2.S trial.

The treatment denotes: 15 to 20 received Ad26.COV2.S at low or high dose, single or two shots; 5 received placebo; per-sample allocation not given. It was on day 63 after the first vaccine or placebo injection that samples were taken. The clonotype comes from a person between 18 and 59 years old who received the Ad26.COV2.S COVID-19 vaccine or a placebo. The J gene is TRBJ1-5, the V gene TRBV11-3; D gene uncertain. Material: peripheral blood, obtained in a trial of Ad26.COV2.S vaccine versus placebo. The CDR3: CASSVYGILDQPQHF. CDR3 nucleotide sequence: TGTGCCAGCAGCGTCTACGGGATCCTCGATCAGCCCCAGCATTTT.